Listed here is a single TCR beta chain. Its antigen is not known. This specimen comes from a study of cytomegalovirus exposure and HLA in healthy donors. Study-level background: A later analysis reported the 120 or so validation repertoires used the same platform as the approximately 670 first-cohort repertoires. General study findings and limits: In vitro experiments confirmed that a few CMV-associated chains were specific for CMV antigens. Most TCRs appeared rarely, but some public TCRs recurred in many donors.

Here immunoSEQ multiplex PCR was the method, and the copy in TCRdb shows in-frame clones only, minus some. The table lists around 120,000 clones, roughly 90% of them singletons. The donors were members of the validation cohort, which comprised 90 to 150 subjects and was separate from the first cohort of roughly 700 subjects. Per the germline V gene, CDR1 is ENHRY and CDR2 is SYGVKD. Losses at the gene ends were 4 bases for V and 2 bases for J; bases not matched to a gene: 2. CDR3 size: 16 residues. The sample comprised PBMCs. The V gene is TRBV10-3, the J gene TRBJ2-5; 15 bases are a match to TRBD2. This sequence was found in a woman aged 18-30 years in good health and CMV-seronegative. The CDR3 region has the DNA TGTGCCATCAGTGTTGGGACTAGCGGGGGGCAAGAGACCCAGTACTTC. This codes for CAISVGTSGGQETQYF.